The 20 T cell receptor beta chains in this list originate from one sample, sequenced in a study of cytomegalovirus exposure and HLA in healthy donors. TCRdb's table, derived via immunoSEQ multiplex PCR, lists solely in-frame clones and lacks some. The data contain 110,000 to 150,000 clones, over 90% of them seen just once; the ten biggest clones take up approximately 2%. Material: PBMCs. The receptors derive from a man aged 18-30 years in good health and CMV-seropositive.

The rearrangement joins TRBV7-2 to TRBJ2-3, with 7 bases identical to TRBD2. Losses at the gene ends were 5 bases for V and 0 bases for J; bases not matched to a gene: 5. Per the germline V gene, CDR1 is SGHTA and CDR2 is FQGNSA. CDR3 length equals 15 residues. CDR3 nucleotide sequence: TGTGCCAGCAGCCGAGCGGGAAAGAGCACAGATACGCAGTATTTT. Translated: CASSRAGKSTDTQYF.

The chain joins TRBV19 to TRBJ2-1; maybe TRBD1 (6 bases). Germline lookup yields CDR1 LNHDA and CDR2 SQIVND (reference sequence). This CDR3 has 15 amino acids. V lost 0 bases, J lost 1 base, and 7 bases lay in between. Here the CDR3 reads CASSIDRGSYNEQFF. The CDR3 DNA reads TGTGCCAGTAGTATAGACAGGGGATCCTACAATGAGCAGTTCTTC.

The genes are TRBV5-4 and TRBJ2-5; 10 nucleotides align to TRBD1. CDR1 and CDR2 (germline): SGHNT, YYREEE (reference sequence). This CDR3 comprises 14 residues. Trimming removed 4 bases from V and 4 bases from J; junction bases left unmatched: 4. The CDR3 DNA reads TGTGCCAGCAGCCCATGGGACAGGGGAGAGACCCAGTACTTC. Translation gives CASSPWDRGETQYF.

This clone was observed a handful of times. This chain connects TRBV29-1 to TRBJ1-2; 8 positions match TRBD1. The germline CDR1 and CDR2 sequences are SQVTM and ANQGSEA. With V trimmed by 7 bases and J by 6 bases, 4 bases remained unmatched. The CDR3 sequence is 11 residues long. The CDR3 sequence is CSAPTGDGYTF. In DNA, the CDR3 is TGCAGCGCCCCGACAGGGGATGGCTACACCTTC.

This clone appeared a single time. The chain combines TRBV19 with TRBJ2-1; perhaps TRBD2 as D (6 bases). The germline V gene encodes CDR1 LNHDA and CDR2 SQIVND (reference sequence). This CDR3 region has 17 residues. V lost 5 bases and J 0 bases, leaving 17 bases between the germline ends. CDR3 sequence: CASSWTIHQSSYNEQFF. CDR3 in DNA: TGTGCCAGTAGTTGGACTATCCACCAAAGCTCCTACAATGAGCAGTTCTTC.

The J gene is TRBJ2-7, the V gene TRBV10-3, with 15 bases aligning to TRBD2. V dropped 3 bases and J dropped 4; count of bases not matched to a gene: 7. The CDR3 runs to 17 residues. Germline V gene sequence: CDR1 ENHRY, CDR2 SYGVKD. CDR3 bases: TGTGCCATCAGTGACGGACTAGCGGGAGGGCCGTTTTACGAGCAGTACTTC. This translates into CAISDGLAGGPFYEQYF.

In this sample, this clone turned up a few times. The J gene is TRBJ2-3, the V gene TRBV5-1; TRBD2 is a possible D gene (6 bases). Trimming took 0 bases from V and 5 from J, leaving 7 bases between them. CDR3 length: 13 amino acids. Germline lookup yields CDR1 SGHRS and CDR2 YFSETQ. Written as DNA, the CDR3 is TGCGCCAGCAGCTTGGGGCGGGGAGATACGCAGTATTTT. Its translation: CASSLGRGDTQYF.

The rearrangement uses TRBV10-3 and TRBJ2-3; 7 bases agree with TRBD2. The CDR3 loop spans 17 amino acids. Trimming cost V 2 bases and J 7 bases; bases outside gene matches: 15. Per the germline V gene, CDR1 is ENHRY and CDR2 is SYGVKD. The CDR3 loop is CAISERVGGGAVNTQYF. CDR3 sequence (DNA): TGTGCCATCAGTGAGAGGGTGGGCGGGGGAGCAGTAAATACGCAGTATTTT.

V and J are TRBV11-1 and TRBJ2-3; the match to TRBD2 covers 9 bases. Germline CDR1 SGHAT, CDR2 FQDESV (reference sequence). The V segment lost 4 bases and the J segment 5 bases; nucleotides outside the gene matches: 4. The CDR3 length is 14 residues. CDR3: CASSSASGKDTQYF. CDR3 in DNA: TGTGCCAGCAGCTCGGCTAGCGGGAAAGATACGCAGTATTTT.

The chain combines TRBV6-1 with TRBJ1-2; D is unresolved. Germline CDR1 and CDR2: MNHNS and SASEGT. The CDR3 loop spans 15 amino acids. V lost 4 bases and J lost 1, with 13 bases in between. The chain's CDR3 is CASSVSGQINYGYTF. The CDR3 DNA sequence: TGTGCCAGCAGTGTTAGTGGGCAGATTAACTATGGCTACACCTTC.

CDR3 coding DNA: TGTGCCAGCAGCTTCACCCGGGGTAGCGGGAGGGAAGAGACCCAGTACTTC. Encoded protein: CASSFTRGSGREETQYF. The genes are TRBV7-9 and TRBJ2-5; 11 bases fit TRBD2. Germline trimming cut 3 bases from V and 3 bases from J; bases unmatched to any gene: 9. The CDR3 spans 17 residues. CDR1 and CDR2 from the germline V gene are SEHNR and FQNEAQ (reference sequence). Combining the CDR3 with reference TRBV7-9 and TRBJ2-5 gives the whole variable domain DTGVSQNPRHKITKRGQNVTFRCDPISEHNRLYWYRQTLGQGPEFLTYFQNEAQLEKSRLLSDRFSAERPKGSFSTLEIQRTEQGDSAMYLCASSFTRGSGREETQYFGPGTRLLVL.

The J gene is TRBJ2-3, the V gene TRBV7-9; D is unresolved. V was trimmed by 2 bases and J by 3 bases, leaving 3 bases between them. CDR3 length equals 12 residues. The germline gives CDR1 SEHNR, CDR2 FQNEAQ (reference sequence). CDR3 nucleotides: TGTGCCAGCAGCTTACGTACAGATACGCAGTATTTT. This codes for CASSLRTDTQYF.

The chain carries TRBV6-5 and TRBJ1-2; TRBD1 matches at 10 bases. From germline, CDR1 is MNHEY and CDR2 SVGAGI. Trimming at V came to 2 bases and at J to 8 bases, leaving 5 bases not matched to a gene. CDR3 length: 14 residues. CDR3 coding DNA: TGTGCCAGCAGTTACCTTGGGACAGGGGTCGGCTACACCTTC. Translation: CASSYLGTGVGYTF.

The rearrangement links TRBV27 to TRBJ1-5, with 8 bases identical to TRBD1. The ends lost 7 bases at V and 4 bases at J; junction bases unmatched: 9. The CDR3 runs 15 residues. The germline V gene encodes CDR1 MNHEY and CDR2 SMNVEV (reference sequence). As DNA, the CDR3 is TGTGCCAGCACGCCGACAGGGGTCACTAATCAGCCCCAGCATTTT. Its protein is CASTPTGVTNQPQHF.

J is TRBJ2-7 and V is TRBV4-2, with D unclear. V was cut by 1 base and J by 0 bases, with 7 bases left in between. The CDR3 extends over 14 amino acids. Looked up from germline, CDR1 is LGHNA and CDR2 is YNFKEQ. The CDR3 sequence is CASSQGPSSYEQYF. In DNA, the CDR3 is TGTGCCAGCAGCCAAGGCCCGAGCTCCTACGAGCAGTACTTC.

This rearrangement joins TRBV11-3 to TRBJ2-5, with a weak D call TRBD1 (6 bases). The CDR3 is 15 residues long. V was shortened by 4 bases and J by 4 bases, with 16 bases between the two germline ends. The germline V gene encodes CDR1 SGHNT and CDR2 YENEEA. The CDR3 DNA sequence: TGTGCCAGCAGCTCCCGTCTAGGGGGAGTAGAGACCCAGTACTTC. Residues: CASSSRLGGVETQYF.

This chain's CDR3 is CASRSRGNTEAFF. CDR3 sequence (DNA): TGTGCCAGTAGGTCCAGGGGGAACACTGAAGCTTTCTTT. The chain combines TRBV19 with TRBJ1-1; TRBD1 might be the D (6 bases). Looked up from germline, CDR1 is LNHDA and CDR2 is SQIVND (reference sequence). There are 13 residues in the CDR3. The ends were cut back, 6 bases at V and 1 base at J, with 9 bases in the middle.

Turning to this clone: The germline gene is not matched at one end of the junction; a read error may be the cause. CDR3 residues: CASSLLPAQGKDF. Written as DNA, the CDR3 is TGCGCCAGCAGCTTGCTGCCCGCCCAGGGCAAGGACTTC. The chain couples TRBV5-1 to TRBJ2-4; D is perhaps TRBD1 (5 bases). CDR1 and CDR2 (germline): SGHRS, YFSETQ. The CDR3 is made up of 13 amino acids.

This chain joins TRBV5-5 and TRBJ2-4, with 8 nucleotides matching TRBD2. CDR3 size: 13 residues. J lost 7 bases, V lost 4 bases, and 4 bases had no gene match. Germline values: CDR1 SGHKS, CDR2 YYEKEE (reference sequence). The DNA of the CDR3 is TGTGCCAGCAGCCTCGGGACTAGGAACATTCAGTACTTC. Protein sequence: CASSLGTRNIQYF. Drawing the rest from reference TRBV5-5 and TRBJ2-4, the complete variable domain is DAGVTQSPTHLIKTRGQQVTLRCSPISGHKSVSWYQQVLGQGPQFIFQYYEKEERGRGNFPDRFSARQFPNYSSELNVNALLLGDSALYLCASSLGTRNIQYFGAGTRLSVL.

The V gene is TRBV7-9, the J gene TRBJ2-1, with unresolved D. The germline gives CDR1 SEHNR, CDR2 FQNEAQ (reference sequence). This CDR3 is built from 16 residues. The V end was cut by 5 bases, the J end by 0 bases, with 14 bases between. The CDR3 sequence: CASSPPQLSSYNEQFF. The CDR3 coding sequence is TGTGCCAGCAGCCCGCCACAGTTGAGCTCCTACAATGAGCAGTTCTTC.